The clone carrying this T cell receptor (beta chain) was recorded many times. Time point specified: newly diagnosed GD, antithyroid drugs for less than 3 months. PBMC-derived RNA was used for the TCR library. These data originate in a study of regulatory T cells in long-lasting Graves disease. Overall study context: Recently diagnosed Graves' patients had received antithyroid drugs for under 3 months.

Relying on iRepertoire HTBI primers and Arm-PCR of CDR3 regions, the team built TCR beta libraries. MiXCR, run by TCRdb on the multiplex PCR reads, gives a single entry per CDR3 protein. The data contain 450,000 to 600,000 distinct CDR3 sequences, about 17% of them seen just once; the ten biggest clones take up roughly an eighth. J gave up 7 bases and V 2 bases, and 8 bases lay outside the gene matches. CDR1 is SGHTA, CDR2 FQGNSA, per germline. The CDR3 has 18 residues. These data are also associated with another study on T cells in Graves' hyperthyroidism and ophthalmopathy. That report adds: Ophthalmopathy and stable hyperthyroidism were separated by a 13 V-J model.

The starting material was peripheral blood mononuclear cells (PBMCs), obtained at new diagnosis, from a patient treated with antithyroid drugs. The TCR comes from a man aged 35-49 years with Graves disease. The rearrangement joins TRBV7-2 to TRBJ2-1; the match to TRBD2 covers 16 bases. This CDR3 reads CASSLKSGLAGGRNEQFF. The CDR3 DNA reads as TGTGCCAGCAGCTTAAAGTCGGGACTAGCGGGAGGGAGGAATGAGCAGTTCTTC.